One sample yielded the 23 T cell receptor beta chains listed below, sequenced in a study of regulatory T cells in long-lasting Graves disease (TCRdb year 2021). What this sample's time point label stands for: newly diagnosed GD, antithyroid drugs for less than 3 months. For both TCR sequencing and RNA sequencing, RNA was extracted from PBMCs using TRIzol. Receptors were amplified or captured by multiplex PCR. This sample was sequenced with an Illumina HiSeq 4000. To build TCR beta libraries, CDR3 regions were amplified by Arm-PCR using iRepertoire HTBI primers. TCRdb reprocessed the public reads (quality trimming at Q25 with fastp, clone calling with MiXCR) and kept in-frame beta chains. Identical CDR3 protein sequences are pooled into one entry, listed with their most common genes and DNA. The sample table records hundreds of thousands of distinct CDR3 sequences; 15% of these occur just once. The ten largest clones take up roughly 7.7% of the sample.

The same data also went into a second study, on T cells in Graves' hyperthyroidism and ophthalmopathy.

Sequencing was performed on peripheral blood mononuclear cells (PBMCs), taken at new diagnosis, from a patient treated with antithyroid drugs. The source is a woman aged 35 to 49 with Graves disease. Donor details come from another sample of the same person, matched by shared clones.

About this clonotype itself: This could be a read error, since a much larger clone is one nucleotide away. The rearrangement uses TRBV7-9 and TRBJ2-7, with 8 bases that match TRBD2. Germline CDR1 is SEHNR and CDR2 is FQNEAQ (reference sequence). There are 15 residues in the CDR3. The CDR3 sequence: CASSLKAGVAYEHYF. DNA of the CDR3: TGTGCCAGCAGCTTAAAAGCGGGAGTAGCCTACGAGCACTACTTC.

This clonotype was counted many times. This chain uses TRBV27 with TRBJ2-2; D gene unclear. V lost 6 bases and J 5 bases, leaving 13 bases between the germline ends. Per the germline V gene, CDR1 is MNHEY and CDR2 is SMNVEV (reference sequence). The CDR3 covers 14 residues. The CDR3 coding sequence is TGTGCCAGCAGACCTGCCGAGTTGACCGGGGAGCTGTTTTTT. Encoded protein: CASRPAELTGELFF.

The chain couples TRBV6-1 to TRBJ2-7; D uncertain. The CDR3 has 14 amino acids. CDR1 and CDR2 (germline): MNHNS, SASEGT. V was shortened by 6 bases and J by 2 bases, with 14 bases between the two germline ends. The DNA of the CDR3 is TGTGCCAGCAGGAATCCCGGGCCGCCCTACGAGCAGTACTTC. This codes for CASRNPGPPYEQYF.

This clonotype was seen at least ten times. The chain joins TRBV9 to TRBJ2-1; D uncertain. From germline, CDR1 is SGDLS and CDR2 YYNGEE. Trimming left V 4 bases short and J 0 bases short, with 11 bases between. This CDR3 contains 15 residues. The CDR3 bases are TGTGCCAGCAGCCCCGTGGCGAACTCCTACAATGAGCAGTTCTTC. It is translated as CASSPVANSYNEQFF.

This clonotype was counted at least ten times. The chain carries TRBV28 and TRBJ2-2; 10 bases are shared with TRBD1. V lost 2 bases to trimming and J lost 5 bases; unmatched junction nucleotides: 14. The CDR3 is 19 amino acids. From germline, CDR1 is MDHEN and CDR2 SYDVKM. The CDR3 reads CASSLGTGAKSCKTGELFF. The CDR3 coding sequence is TGTGCCAGCAGTTTAGGGACAGGGGCTAAAAGTTGTAAAACCGGGGAGCTGTTTTTT.

This clonotype was observed at least ten times. Since a much larger clone is just one base distant, this may be a read error. This chain links TRBV6-2 or TRBV6-3 with TRBJ2-7, with 8 nucleotides matching TRBD2. Germline trimming cut 6 bases from V and 7 bases from J; bases unmatched to any gene: 2. The V gene's germline CDR1 is MNHEY and CDR2 SVGEGT. The length of the CDR3 is 11 residues. The CDR3, as DNA: TGTGCCAGCAGAGAGCGGGAGGAGCAGTACTTC. It translates to CASREREEQYF.

This clonotype showed up many times. V is TRBV5-1 and J is TRBJ2-7; tentatively, D is TRBD2 (6 bases). The V gene lost 2 bases and the J gene lost 2 bases, with 11 bases spanning the gap. Germline V gene data show CDR1 as SGHRS and CDR2 as YFSETQ. This CDR3 comprises 14 residues. The CDR3 here is CASSFQEGPYEQYF. The CDR3 DNA is TGCGCCAGCAGCTTTCAGGAGGGGCCCTACGAGCAGTACTTC.

The genes are TRBV6-9 and TRBJ2-5; 12 bases are a match to TRBD1. Germline V CDR1 and CDR2: MNHGY, SVAAGI. The J segment lost 5 bases and the V segment lost 3 bases, leaving 10 bases of the junction unmatched. The CDR3 sequence is 17 residues long. The CDR3 DNA is TGTGCCAGCAGTTACTTGGGACAGGGGGCGGTCCTGGAGACCCAGTACTTC. Its protein is CASSYLGQGAVLETQYF.

In the case of this clonotype: A read error may produce the germline difference seen at one junction end. This rearrangement joins TRBV6-2 or TRBV6-3 to TRBJ2-1; TRBD2 is a possible D gene (6 bases). The CDR3 length is 13 residues. Germline-derived CDR1 and CDR2 are MNHEY and SVGEGT. Written as DNA, the CDR3 is TGTGCCAGCAGTCACTCCGCGGGGAATGAGCAGTTCTTC. Protein sequence: CASSHSAGNEQFF.

A remark on this clonotype: This may arise from a read error, as a much more abundant clone is one base away. The V call is TRBV7-9, the J call TRBJ2-1; TRBD2 agrees at 9 bases. Germline V CDR1 and CDR2: SEHNR, FQNEAQ (reference sequence). This CDR3 region has 15 residues. CDR3 sequence: CASSLGAGGYNKQFF. CDR3 sequence (DNA): TGTGCCAGCAGCTTGGGGGCGGGGGGGTACAATAAGCAGTTCTTC.

This clonotype was seen many times. This chain links TRBV27 with TRBJ2-3, with 7 bases that match TRBD1. The CDR3 consists of 15 residues. The germline V gene has CDR1 MNHEY and CDR2 SMNVEV (reference sequence). V lost 3 bases, J lost 3 bases, and 6 bases stayed unmatched. CDR3 loop: CASSFRDRDTDTQYF. The CDR3 coding sequence is TGTGCCAGCAGTTTCCGGGACAGAGATACAGATACGCAGTATTTT.

This clonotype was found many times. This CDR3 is CASGLVRGLASSTDTQYF. The CDR3 DNA follows: TGTGCTAGTGGTTTGGTACGTGGACTAGCGTCTAGCACAGATACGCAGTATTTT. The V and J genes are TRBV12-5 and TRBJ2-3; 9 bases are a match to TRBD2. Germline trimming cut 0 bases from V and 0 bases from J; bases unmatched to any gene: 7. Per germline, CDR1 LGHNT and CDR2 FRNRAP. The CDR3 has 18 residues.

The sample holds many counts of this clonotype. For the CDR3, the DNA is TGTGCCAGCAGCTCCACTAGCAACAATGAGCAGTTCTTC. Encoded protein: CASSSTSNNEQFF. The genes are TRBV11-2 and TRBJ2-1; tentatively, D is TRBD2 (6 bases). The CDR3 spans 13 residues. Germline V CDR1 and CDR2: SGHAT, FQNNGV. The germline V and J ends were trimmed by 4 bases and 5 bases, with 9 bases remaining between them.

V and J are TRBV10-2 and TRBJ2-6; 13 bases agree with TRBD2. Trimming at V came to 8 bases and at J to 1 base, leaving 5 bases not matched to a gene. The CDR3 runs 17 residues. CDR1 is WSHSY and CDR2 is SAAADI in the germline V gene. CDR3 amino acids: CASDPGLAGSGANVLTF. CDR3 bases: TGCGCCAGCGATCCGGGACTAGCGGGGTCTGGGGCCAACGTCCTGACTTTC.

The rearrangement uses TRBV6-5 and TRBJ2-1, with D unresolved. Germline-derived CDR1 and CDR2 are MNHEY and SVGAGI. Deletions cut 0 bases from V and 0 bases from J, with 12 bases between. The CDR3 length is 17 residues. DNA for the CDR3: TGTGCCAGCAGTTACTCGATAGTCACCAGCTCCTACAATGAGCAGTTCTTC. Residues: CASSYSIVTSSYNEQFF.

This clonotype was seen at least ten times. The chain has TRBV11-2 and TRBJ1-2; D possibly corresponds to TRBD1 (5 bases). The CDR3 loop spans 14 amino acids. CDR1 and CDR2 (germline): SGHAT, FQNNGV. V was cut by 2 bases and J by 7 bases, with 14 bases left in between. CDR3 amino acids: CASSLLLGQGGYTF. As DNA, the CDR3 is TGTGCCAGCAGCTTATTGCTGGGGCAGGGTGGCTACACCTTC.

This clonotype was seen at least ten times. This sequence joins TRBV29-1 and TRBJ2-7; 9 nucleotides align to TRBD1. V gave up 1 base and J gave up 3 bases; unmatched junction bases: 4. The germline V gene encodes CDR1 SQVTM and CDR2 ANQGSEA. CDR3 length: 14 residues. This CDR3 is CSVEVTGGFYEQYF. The DNA for the CDR3 is TGCAGCGTTGAAGTCACAGGGGGCTTCTACGAGCAGTACTTC.

This clonotype has a count of ten or more. The chain joins TRBV7-2 to TRBJ2-7, with D unclear. This CDR3 has 14 amino acids. Germline CDR1 is SGHTA and CDR2 is FQGNSA. Trimming pared 5 bases from V and 1 base from J, leaving 12 bases between. The CDR3 nucleotides are TGTGCCAGCAGCCACGCCGGCAGGTCCTACGAGCAGTACTTC. This encodes CASSHAGRSYEQYF. Full variable domain (missing parts from reference TRBV7-2 and TRBJ2-7): GAGVSQSPSNKVTEKGKDVELRCDPISGHTALYWYRQSLGQGLEFLIYFQGNSAPDKSGLPSDRFSAERTGGSVSTLTIQRTQQEDSAVYLCASSHAGRSYEQYFGPGTRLTVT.

Many counts were recorded for this clonotype. The rearrangement links TRBV11-2 to TRBJ2-5; no firm D call. V lost 1 base and J lost 7, with 13 bases in between. The CDR3 spans 14 residues. Germline CDR1 reads SGHAT; CDR2 reads FQNNGV. The CDR3 bases are TGTGCCAGCAGCTTAGCGAATTATGTTGGGACCCAGTACTTC. It codes for CASSLANYVGTQYF.

This clonotype appeared many times. This sequence joins TRBV27 and TRBJ2-7; tentative D call: TRBD2 (6 bases). CDR3 length: 13 residues. Germline V CDR1 and CDR2: MNHEY, SMNVEV (reference sequence). Trimming cost V 8 bases and J 7 bases, with 18 bases left between them. CDR3 residues: CASGTAGLREQYF. The DNA for the CDR3 is TGTGCCAGCGGGACGGCGGGATTGCGGGAGCAGTACTTC.

This sequence joins TRBV6-1 and TRBJ2-2; D perhaps matches TRBD2 (6 bases). The CDR3 runs 16 residues. Germline loops: CDR1 MNHNS, CDR2 SASEGT. The V end was cut by 4 bases, the J end by 0 bases, with 12 bases between. CDR3 amino acids: CASSVVRGPNTGELFF. CDR3 nucleotide sequence: TGTGCCAGCAGTGTAGTGCGGGGCCCGAACACCGGGGAGCTGTTTTTT.

This clonotype was found many times. The V gene is TRBV29-1, the J gene TRBJ2-7; TRBD1 aligns across 7 bases. This CDR3 has 13 amino acids. Trimming removed 5 bases from V and 2 bases from J; junction bases left unmatched: 6. Germline V CDR1 and CDR2: SQVTM, ANQGSEA. CDR3 nucleotide sequence: TGCAGCGTTCTCAGTACAGGGGCCTACGAGCAGTACTTC. Amino acids: CSVLSTGAYEQYF.

There are a few counts of this clonotype. This chain links TRBV27 with TRBJ1-1; D gene unclear. This CDR3 has 16 residues. The germline CDR1 and CDR2 sequences are MNHEY and SMNVEV (reference sequence). The CDR3 protein is CAPQQKGSEVDTEAFF. The CDR3 region has the DNA TGTGCTCCCCAACAAAAGGGTTCGGAGGTGGACACTGAAGCTTTCTTT.